These T cell receptor beta chains were read from a single sample in a study of graft-versus-host responses after intestinal transplantation. No cognate antigen is known for these TCRs. Some clones are missing from TCRdb's copy, which holds only in-frame ones; the method was immunoSEQ multiplex PCR. The top ten hold approximately 0.33% of the sample, which has about 81,000 clones, 85% to 90% seen once. The sample consisted of unstimulated CD4+ T cells sorted from spleen or lymph node cells, taken before intestinal transplant. The receptors were sampled from a human donor who received an intestinal transplant. The CDR3 runs from the conserved cysteine through the conserved F or W. Fields, in order: V gene, D gene, J gene, clone size, CDR3 protein, CDR3 DNA. D genes are given only for firm matches. Size is stated for part of the rows, as once, few or many counts, or as a class when the clone is expanded.

>TRBV28|.|TRBJ1-2|once
CASRLGRGGYTF
TGTGCCAGCAGGCTCGGACGGGGTGGCTACACCTTC
>TRBV5-4|TRBD1|TRBJ1-1|.
CASSLRDRGNTEAFF
TGTGCCAGCAGCTTGAGGGACAGGGGGAACACTGAAGCTTTCTTT
>TRBV10-3|TRBD2|TRBJ2-1|.
CAIQQASGDYNEQFF
TGTGCCATCCAACAAGCTAGCGGAGACTACAATGAGCAGTTCTTC
>TRBV9|TRBD1|TRBJ2-7|.
CASSTATGGEQYF
TGTGCCAGCAGCACCGCGACAGGGGGCGAGCAGTACTTC
>TRBV28|.|TRBJ1-4|.
CASSFSGVGGTNEKLFF
TGTGCCAGCAGTTTTTCCGGGGTAGGTGGCACTAATGAAAAACTGTTTTTT
>TRBV27|TRBD1|TRBJ1-1|.
CASSPEGRQGGNTEAFF
TGTGCCAGCAGTCCCGAAGGCCGACAGGGTGGGAACACTGAAGCTTTCTTT
>TRBV5-1|.|TRBJ1-5|.
CASSLEPGYQPQHF
TGCGCCAGCAGCTTGGAGCCGGGTTATCAGCCCCAGCATTTT
>TRBV5-6|TRBD1|TRBJ2-7|.
CASSFVDRLNSYEQYF
TGTGCCAGCAGCTTTGTGGACAGGCTAAACTCCTACGAGCAGTACTTC
>TRBV9|.|TRBJ2-1|.
CASSVSIGSSYNEQFF
TGTGCCAGCAGCGTTAGTATTGGGAGCTCCTACAATGAGCAGTTCTTC
>TRBV28|.|TRBJ1-2|.
CASSANRAGQIYGYTF
TGTGCCAGCAGCGCGAACAGGGCCGGACAGATCTATGGCTACACCTTC
>TRBV7-6|TRBD1|TRBJ1-2|.
CASSFGTGDYGYTF
TGTGCCAGCAGCTTCGGGACAGGGGACTATGGCTACACCTTC
>TRBV14|TRBD1|TRBJ1-4|.
CASSRDSPNEKLFF
TGTGCCAGCAGCCGGGACAGCCCAAATGAAAAACTGTTTTTT
>TRBV5-6|.|TRBJ1-4|.
CASSLEIGQSSNEKLFF
TGTGCCAGCAGCTTGGAGATAGGACAGTCTTCTAATGAAAAACTGTTTTTT
>TRBV15|.|TRBJ2-3|.
CATSREGGVRQYF
TGTGCCACCAGCAGAGAAGGGGGGGTCCGTCAGTATTTT
>TRBV2|TRBD1|TRBJ2-2|.
CASSKDRGHTGELFF
TGTGCCAGCAGTAAAGACAGGGGTCACACCGGGGAGCTGTTTTTT
>TRBV14|TRBD1|TRBJ1-4|.
CASSPRTGTNEKLFF
TGTGCCAGCAGCCCCCGGACAGGAACTAATGAAAAACTGTTTTTT
>TRBV7-9|.|TRBJ2-1|.
CASSSGHYNEQFF
TGTGCCAGCAGCTCTGGACACTACAATGAGCAGTTCTTC
>TRBV28|.|TRBJ2-7|.
CASSLLISLDGGSYEQYF
TGTGCCAGCAGCTTACTTATATCCTTAGACGGGGGTTCCTACGAGCAGTACTTC
>TRBV18|.|TRBJ2-3|.
CASSPSQFSTDTQYF
TGTGCCAGCTCACCTTCACAGTTCTCTACAGATACGCAGTATTTT
>TRBV7-2|.|TRBJ1-1|.
CASSLVQNTEAFF
TGTGCCAGCAGCTTAGTACAGAACACTGAAGCTTTCTTT
>TRBV5-5|TRBD1|TRBJ1-2|.
CASSLASRGQSYGYTF
TGTGCCAGCAGCTTGGCGTCCAGGGGGCAGAGCTATGGCTACACCTTC
>TRBV10-2|.|TRBJ1-5|.
CASKRDGNQPQHF
TGCGCCAGCAAGAGGGATGGGAATCAGCCCCAGCATTTT
>TRBV13|.|TRBJ2-2|.
CASSSYSGGNTGELFF
TGTGCCAGCAGCTCTTATTCAGGAGGTAACACCGGGGAGCTGTTTTTT
>TRBV29-1|.|TRBJ2-5|.
CSVAGPGETQYF
TGCAGCGTAGCCGGTCCCGGGGAGACCCAGTACTTC
>TRBV7-9|TRBD1|TRBJ1-4|.
CASSLAGQGATNEKLFF
TGTGCCAGCAGCTTAGCCGGACAGGGGGCAACTAATGAAAAACTGTTTTTT
>TRBV7-8|.|TRBJ1-2|.
CASSLEAQGYGYTF
TGTGCCAGCAGCTTAGAGGCTCAGGGGTATGGCTACACCTTC
>TRBV29-1|.|TRBJ2-3|.
CSVLTGRVDTQYF
TGCAGCGTACTGACCGGGCGGGTAGATACGCAGTATTTT
>TRBV15|.|TRBJ2-7|.
CATSRRGSSYEQYF
TGTGCCACCAGCCGACGCGGAAGCTCCTACGAGCAGTACTTC
>TRBV6-5|TRBD2|TRBJ2-7|.
CASSLAGGYEQYF
TGTGCCAGCAGTCTAGCGGGAGGCTACGAGCAGTACTTC
>TRBV19|.|TRBJ1-5|few
CATTRTGINQPQHF
TGTGCCACCACAAGGACCGGGATCAATCAGCCCCAGCATTTT
>TRBV5-1|TRBD1|TRBJ1-1|once
CASSWPRDRGQRTEAFF
TGCGCCAGCAGCTGGCCCCGGGACAGGGGGCAAAGAACTGAAGCTTTCTTT
>TRBV6-6|.|TRBJ1-2|.
CASSPLNYGYTF
TGTGCCAGCAGCCCCCTTAACTATGGCTACACCTTC
>TRBV6-1|.|TRBJ2-7|.
CASSGPEEQYF
TGTGCCAGCAGTGGACCGGAGGAGCAGTACTTC
>TRBV5-1|.|TRBJ2-7|.
CASRSGHSYEQYF
TGCGCCAGCAGATCCGGACATTCCTACGAGCAGTACTTC
>TRBV5-4|.|TRBJ2-7|.
CASSLRGTYEQYF
TGTGCCAGCAGCTTGCGAGGGACCTACGAGCAGTACTTC